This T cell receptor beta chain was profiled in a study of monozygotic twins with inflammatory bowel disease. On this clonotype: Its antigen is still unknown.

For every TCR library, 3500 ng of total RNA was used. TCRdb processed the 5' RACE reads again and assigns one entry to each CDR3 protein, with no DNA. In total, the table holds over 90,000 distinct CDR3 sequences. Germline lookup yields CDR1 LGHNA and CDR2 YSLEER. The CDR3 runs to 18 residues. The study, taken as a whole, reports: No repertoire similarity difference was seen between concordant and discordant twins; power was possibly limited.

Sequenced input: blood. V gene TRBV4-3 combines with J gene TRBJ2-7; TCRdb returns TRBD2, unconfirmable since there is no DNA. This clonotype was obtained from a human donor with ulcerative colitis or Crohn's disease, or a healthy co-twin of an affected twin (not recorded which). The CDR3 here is CASSRRLVGGEKTYEQYF.